This passage covers 22 T cell receptor beta chains from one sample sequenced in a study of graft-versus-host responses after intestinal transplantation. Produced via immunoSEQ multiplex PCR; TCRdb's table is partial and in-frame only. The sample consists of about 96,000 clones, approximately 92% of them appearing once. Their antigens remain unidentified. This material consisted of unstimulated CD4+ T cells sorted from spleen or lymph node cells, taken before intestinal transplant. The receptors shown here come from a human donor who received an intestinal transplant.

This chain uses TRBV5-1 with TRBJ2-7; 12 nucleotides agree with TRBD2. Germline lookup yields CDR1 SGHRS and CDR2 YFSETQ. The junction had 9 bases not matched to a gene; V was cut back by 0 bases and J by 2 bases. The CDR3 spans 18 residues. CDR3 protein: CASSLGLAGALTAYEQYF. The CDR3 bases are TGCGCCAGCAGCTTGGGACTAGCGGGAGCACTTACGGCCTACGAGCAGTACTTC.

This chain connects TRBV6-5 to TRBJ1-5, with D hard to call. This CDR3 region has 14 residues. The ends were cut back, 2 bases at V and 2 bases at J, with 7 bases in the middle. Germline CDR1 is MNHEY and CDR2 is SVGAGI. The CDR3 nucleotides are TGTGCCAGCAGTTACAGGGAGGGCAATCAGCCCCAGCATTTT. This sequence encodes CASSYREGNQPQHF.

The V and J genes are TRBV6-5 and TRBJ1-1; possible D gene TRBD1, 6 bases. The V end was cut by 3 bases, the J end by 2 bases, with 16 bases between. This CDR3 contains 16 residues. Germline V lookup: CDR1 MNHEY, CDR2 SVGAGI. CDR3 amino acids: CASSYKRTEPNTEAFF. As DNA, the CDR3 is TGTGCCAGCAGTTATAAAAGGACAGAACCCAACACTGAAGCTTTCTTT.

This chain uses TRBV30 with TRBJ1-2; D unclear. Trimming stripped 4 bases from V and 0 bases from J, with 15 bases between. The CDR3 covers 15 residues. Looked up from germline, CDR1 is GTSNPN and CDR2 is SVGIG (reference sequence). The CDR3 bases are TGTGCCTGGACGATTACGACGTGGGCTAACTATGGCTACACCTTC. Translated: CAWTITTWANYGYTF.

The chain joins TRBV16 to TRBJ2-6; D is undetermined. Trimming shortened V by 4 bases and J by 2 bases, and 3 bases separated the two germline ends. This CDR3 has 13 residues. From germline, CDR1 is KGHSY and CDR2 FQNENV. The CDR3 spells CASSPPGANVLTF. CDR3 DNA: TGTGCCAGCAGCCCCCCTGGGGCCAACGTCCTGACTTTC.

The gene calls are TRBV5-1 and TRBJ2-1, with TRBD2 matching 7 bases. The CDR3 consists of 16 residues. Germline trimming cut 0 bases from V and 5 bases from J; bases unmatched to any gene: 8. CDR1 and CDR2 (germline): SGHRS, YFSETQ. CDR3 residues: CASSLGVASGNNEQFF. As DNA, the CDR3 is TGCGCCAGCAGCTTGGGTGTCGCTAGCGGAAACAATGAGCAGTTCTTC.

The chain combines TRBV18 with TRBJ1-4; no clear D. The V end was cut by 8 bases, the J end by 4 bases, with 17 bases between. Germline CDR1 KGHSH, CDR2 LQKENI. This CDR3 spans 15 amino acids. The CDR3 sequence: CASHTKSGFNEKLFF. CDR3 in DNA: TGTGCCAGCCACACCAAGTCTGGCTTTAATGAAAAACTGTTTTTT.

The genes are TRBV18 and TRBJ2-5; 8 bases map to TRBD1. J was trimmed by 0 bases and V by 8 bases; bases with no gene match: 5. The length of the CDR3 is 14 residues. Germline values: CDR1 KGHSH, CDR2 LQKENI. CDR3 sequence reads: CASRDRQYQETQYF. The DNA for the CDR3 is TGTGCCAGCCGGGACAGGCAGTACCAAGAGACCCAGTACTTC.

The genes are TRBV29-1 and TRBJ2-2, with a tentative D call TRBD1 (6 bases). The CDR3 totals 14 residues. V was cut by 4 bases and J by 4 bases, with 13 bases left in between. Germline loops: CDR1 SQVTM, CDR2 ANQGSEA. The CDR3 loop is CSVGLTGPTGELFF. In nucleotides, the CDR3 is TGCAGCGTTGGACTGACAGGACCCACCGGGGAGCTGTTTTTT.

This clone was counted once. This chain uses TRBV18 with TRBJ2-7; unclear D gene. Looked up from germline, CDR1 is KGHSH and CDR2 is LQKENI. The CDR3 covers 11 residues. V was trimmed by 5 bases and J by 3 bases, leaving 5 bases between them. The CDR3 nucleotides are TGTGCCAGCTCAGAAGACTACGAGCAGTACTTC. Translating gives CASSEDYEQYF.

The J gene is TRBJ1-1, the V gene TRBV9; no firm D call. Trimming cost V 3 bases and J 4 bases, with 13 bases left between them. The CDR3 extends over 14 amino acids. Germline CDR1 reads SGDLS; CDR2 reads YYNGEE. The CDR3 region has the DNA TGTGCCAGCAGCGGATGGCGGGATAGCACTGAAGCTTTCTTT. Its translation is CASSGWRDSTEAFF.

The chain links TRBV18 to TRBJ2-6; 8 nucleotides line up with TRBD2. The germline CDR1 and CDR2 sequences are KGHSH and LQKENI. The CDR3 loop spans 18 amino acids. With V trimmed by 2 bases and J by 0 bases, 6 bases remained unmatched. This CDR3 reads CASSPLLAGGSGANVLTF. CDR3 sequence (DNA): TGTGCCAGCTCACCATTATTGGCGGGGGGCTCTGGGGCCAACGTCCTGACTTTC.

J is TRBJ2-3 and V is TRBV25-1; 8 nucleotides match TRBD2. Germline CDR1 and CDR2: MGHDK and SYGVNS. Unmatched junction bases numbered 6, after V lost 1 base and J lost 0 bases. The CDR3 has 17 amino acids. The CDR3 sequence is CASSELRGTRSTDTQYF. CDR3 coding DNA: TGTGCCAGCAGTGAATTGAGGGGGACTAGGAGCACAGATACGCAGTATTTT.

The gene calls are TRBV18 and TRBJ2-4, with a possible D match to TRBD2 (5 bases). Germline V gene data show CDR1 as KGHSH and CDR2 as LQKENI. The germline V and J ends were trimmed by 3 bases and 7 bases, with 16 bases remaining between them. CDR3 length: 15 residues. CDR3 protein: CASSPGLPEDNIQYF. The CDR3 nucleotides are TGTGCCAGCTCACCTGGACTCCCTGAGGACAACATTCAGTACTTC.

The genes are TRBV7-9 and TRBJ2-7; possible D gene TRBD1, 6 bases. Trimming shortened V by 5 bases and J by 3 bases, and 11 bases separated the two germline ends. Looked up from germline, CDR1 is SEHNR and CDR2 is FQNEAQ (reference sequence). The CDR3 has 13 residues. CDR3 residues: CASSLRTDYEQYF. The CDR3, as DNA: TGTGCCAGCAGCCTTCGGACAGACTACGAGCAGTACTTC.

Concerning this clone: The sample has other DNA sequences that encode this CDR3 too. This sequence joins TRBV15 and TRBJ2-2; perhaps TRBD1 as D (5 bases). With 3 bases removed from V and 6 bases from J, the gap between germline ends came to 5 bases. Germline V CDR1 and CDR2: LNHNV, YYDKDF (reference sequence). This CDR3 is 12 amino acids long. The CDR3 spells CATSRGPGELFF. The CDR3 nucleotides are TGTGCCACCAGCAGGGGGCCCGGGGAGCTGTTTTTT.

The genes are TRBV28 and TRBJ1-2, with D unresolved. Trimming shortened V by 3 bases and J by 3 bases, and 8 bases separated the two germline ends. Looked up from germline, CDR1 is MDHEN and CDR2 is SYDVKM. The CDR3 contains 13 residues. CDR3 residues: CASSFVLHYGYTF. CDR3 nucleotides: TGTGCCAGCAGTTTCGTCCTCCACTATGGCTACACCTTC.

This chain connects TRBV11-3 to TRBJ2-1, with 10 nucleotides matching TRBD1. Germline CDR1 and CDR2: SGHNT and YENEEA. The CDR3 is made up of 16 amino acids. Unmatched junction bases numbered 6, after V lost 1 base and J lost 6 bases. The CDR3 bases are TGTGCCAGCAGCTTAGCACCGGGACAGGGGTTCAATGAGCAGTTCTTC. Amino acid sequence: CASSLAPGQGFNEQFF. The whole variable domain, remainder taken from reference TRBV11-3 and TRBJ2-1, is EAGVVQSPRYKIIEKKQPVAFWCNPISGHNTLYWYLQNLGQGPELLIRYENEEAVDDSQLPKDRFSAERLKGVDSTLKIQPAELGDSAVYLCASSLAPGQGFNEQFFGPGTRLTVL.

V gene TRBV27 combines with J gene TRBJ2-6; D is perhaps TRBD2 (6 bases). Per germline, CDR1 MNHEY and CDR2 SMNVEV (reference sequence). V gave up 2 bases and J gave up 0 bases, with 14 bases separating them. CDR3 length: 18 amino acids. The CDR3 spells CASSLNDGRSSGANVLTF. The CDR3 bases are TGTGCCAGCAGTTTAAACGACGGGAGAAGCTCTGGGGCCAACGTCCTGACTTTC.

The rearrangement uses TRBV5-1 and TRBJ2-5; D is uncertain. Per germline, CDR1 SGHRS and CDR2 YFSETQ. Trimming shortened V by 3 bases and J by 5 bases, and 14 bases separated the two germline ends. This CDR3 is 14 amino acids long. CDR3 sequence (DNA): TGCGCCAGCAGCTCGACGTCCGGTGTGGAGACCCAGTACTTC. Its protein product is CASSSTSGVETQYF.

The chain uses TRBV6-5 and TRBJ1-1; a weak D match, TRBD1 (6 bases). The CDR3 has 13 residues. Germline-derived CDR1 and CDR2 are MNHEY and SVGAGI. The germline V and J ends were trimmed by 7 bases and 6 bases, with 15 bases remaining between them. In DNA, the CDR3 is TGTGCCAGCACCAGCAGGGGTATCGCTGAAGCTTTCTTT. Translated, it gives CASTSRGIAEAFF.

The CDR3 DNA follows: TGTGCCAGTAGTATCCAACAGGGGGCGTTTCAGCCCCAGCATTTT. Translating it yields CASSIQQGAFQPQHF. The rearrangement links TRBV19 to TRBJ1-5, with TRBD1 matching over 9 bases. The CDR3 length is 15 residues. Germline V gene data show CDR1 as LNHDA and CDR2 as SQIVND (reference sequence). The V gene end was trimmed by 3 bases and the J gene end by 6 bases; junction bases not matched to a gene: 6.